Below, 29 T cell receptor beta chains from the same sample are listed, as sequenced in a study of beta chain features in type 1 diabetes. Study results and limitations: When Type 1 diabetes patients were examined, their TCRB CDR3s proved moderately but significantly shorter in all four CD4+ subsets.

All of the isolated RNA was reverse transcribed, so expressed TCRB transcripts were sequenced. Sequencing used immunoSEQ multiplex PCR; TCRdb keeps in-frame clones, though not all of them. The profile covers approximately 260,000 clones, with 24% appearing a single time and around 0.012% taken by the ten largest. For these TCRs, the target antigens are not known. Sequenced material: naive CD4+ T cells from blood. Receptors originate from a woman aged 25 to 39 with type 1 diabetes.

The chain couples TRBV30 to TRBJ2-2; the match to TRBD2 covers 7 bases. The V and J ends lost 8 bases and 0 bases, in that order; junction bases with no gene match: 3. The CDR3 contains 13 residues. The V gene's germline CDR1 is GTSNPN and CDR2 SVGIG (reference sequence). CDR3 residues: CAGGGPNTGELFF. For the CDR3, the DNA is TGTGCCGGGGGGGGACCGAACACCGGGGAGCTGTTTTTT.

This clone occurred a few times. V is TRBV2 and J is TRBJ2-1, with 11 bases matching TRBD2. Germline V gene data show CDR1 as SNHLY and CDR2 as FYNNEI. The CDR3 covers 16 residues. Trimming cost V 2 bases and J 1 base; bases outside gene matches: 1. CDR3 amino acids: CASSELAGGSYNEQFF. In DNA form, the CDR3 reads TGTGCCAGCAGTGAATTAGCGGGAGGGTCCTACAATGAGCAGTTCTTC.

The chain links TRBV6-5 to TRBJ2-7, with TRBD1 as a possible D gene (6 bases). V lost 10 bases, J lost 0 bases, and 13 bases lay in between. Germline loops: CDR1 MNHEY, CDR2 SVGAGI. The CDR3 totals 13 residues. Written as DNA, the CDR3 is TGTGCCACCCTGCGCAGGGGCTCCTACGAGCAGTACTTC. Protein: CATLRRGSYEQYF.

This clone was recorded a few times. This chain joins TRBV7-9 and TRBJ2-3; tentatively, D is TRBD2 (5 bases). Germline V lookup: CDR1 SEHNR, CDR2 FQNEAQ (reference sequence). The ends were cut back, 5 bases at V and 6 bases at J, with 24 bases in the middle. The CDR3 is 17 amino acids. The CDR3 nucleotides are TGTGCCAGCAGCCCCCGGGGTCCGGAATCCGTAGAGGATACGCAGTATTTT. This gives the protein CASSPRGPESVEDTQYF.

This clone has a handful of counts. The chain uses TRBV4-2 and TRBJ1-1, with D unresolved. Germline loops: CDR1 LGHNA, CDR2 YNFKEQ. CDR3 length equals 15 residues. The V gene lost 2 bases and the J gene lost 1 base, with 11 bases spanning the gap. CDR3 sequence: CASSQLPEGNTEAFF. CDR3 sequence (DNA): TGTGCCAGCAGCCAACTACCCGAGGGGAACACTGAAGCTTTCTTT.

The gene calls are TRBV4-1 and TRBJ2-7, with 8 nucleotides matching TRBD1. Trimming at V came to 0 bases and at J to 4 bases, leaving 8 bases not matched to a gene. The CDR3 consists of 16 residues. CDR1 is MGHRA, CDR2 YSYEKL, per germline. The CDR3 DNA follows: TGCGCCAGCAGCCAAGAAAGGGTCAGGGGGCGATACGAGCAGTACTTC. It encodes CASSQERVRGRYEQYF.

This clone turned up a few times. J is TRBJ2-5 and V is TRBV7-3; 7 bases fit TRBD2. The CDR3 length is 14 residues. V dropped 1 base and J dropped 5; count of bases not matched to a gene: 4. Germline lookup yields CDR1 SGHTA and CDR2 FQGTGA. DNA of the CDR3: TGTGCCAGCAGCTTAAATGCCGGGGGGGAGACCCAGTACTTC. Its translation is CASSLNAGGETQYF.

A few counts support this clone. The gene calls are TRBV5-1 and TRBJ2-2; D unresolved. Looked up from germline, CDR1 is SGHRS and CDR2 is YFSETQ. Trimming pared 1 base from V and 3 bases from J, leaving 13 bases between. There are 16 residues in the CDR3. The CDR3 reads CASSLTPNRDTGELFF. As DNA, the CDR3 is TGCGCCAGCAGCTTGACTCCGAACCGGGACACCGGGGAGCTGTTTTTT. Combining the CDR3 with reference TRBV5-1 and TRBJ2-2 gives the whole variable domain KAGVTQTPRYLIKTRGQQVTLSCSPISGHRSVSWYQQTPGQGLQFLFEYFSETQRNKGNFPGRFSGRQFSNSRSEMNVSTLELGDSALYLCASSLTPNRDTGELFFGEGSRLTVL.

The J gene is TRBJ1-1, the V gene TRBV5-4; TRBD1 matches at 7 bases. The germline V gene encodes CDR1 SGHNT and CDR2 YYREEE (reference sequence). V dropped 4 bases and J dropped 5; count of bases not matched to a gene: 2. This CDR3 contains 12 residues. The CDR3 sequence is CASSKQGTEAFF. CDR3 in DNA: TGTGCCAGCAGCAAACAGGGGACTGAAGCTTTCTTT.

This clone was counted only a few times. For the CDR3, the DNA is TGCGCCAGCGCAAGCGGAGAGGGCACAGATACGCAGTATTTT. This translates into CASASGEGTDTQYF. The chain combines TRBV5-1 with TRBJ2-3, with TRBD2 as a possible D gene (5 bases). The CDR3 contains 14 residues. The germline V gene encodes CDR1 SGHRS and CDR2 YFSETQ. Trimming left V 7 bases short and J 1 base short, with 13 bases between. Together with reference TRBV5-1 and TRBJ2-3, the CDR3 gives the full variable domain: KAGVTQTPRYLIKTRGQQVTLSCSPISGHRSVSWYQQTPGQGLQFLFEYFSETQRNKGNFPGRFSGRQFSNSRSEMNVSTLELGDSALYLCASASGEGTDTQYFGPGTRLTVL.

The CDR3, as DNA: TGTGCCAGCGCCACTAGCGGGATTTACACAGATACGCAGTATTTT. Translation: CASATSGIYTDTQYF. This rearrangement joins TRBV9 to TRBJ2-3; TRBD2 agrees at 10 bases. The CDR3 is 15 residues long. V was pared by 7 bases and J by 2 bases, with 7 bases of the junction left unmatched. Germline-derived CDR1 and CDR2 are SGDLS and YYNGEE.

The V gene is TRBV11-2, the J gene TRBJ2-1, with TRBD2 matching over 11 bases. Germline CDR1 SGHAT, CDR2 FQNNGV. V dropped 5 bases and J dropped 1; count of bases not matched to a gene: 4. This CDR3 spans 16 amino acids. The CDR3 DNA reads as TGTGCCAGCAGCCCCAGACTAGCGGGATCCTACAATGAGCAGTTCTTC. It is translated as CASSPRLAGSYNEQFF.

This clone was picked up a small number of times. This chain joins TRBV4-1 and TRBJ2-3, with a possible D match to TRBD1 (6 bases). The CDR3 has 13 residues. Germline V gene sequence: CDR1 MGHRA, CDR2 YSYEKL. Deletions cut 4 bases from V and 4 bases from J, with 9 bases between. The CDR3 is CASSRGQSDTQYF. The CDR3 coding sequence is TGCGCCAGCAGCCGGGGACAATCAGATACGCAGTATTTT.

This sequence joins TRBV10-3 and TRBJ2-7; 8 nucleotides line up with TRBD2. The CDR3 is 14 amino acids. V gave up 6 bases and J gave up 6 bases; unmatched junction bases: 10. Germline V gene lookup returns CDR1 ENHRY and CDR2 SYGVKD. CDR3 in amino acids: CAISAVAGGSEQYF. The DNA for the CDR3 is TGTGCCATCAGCGCGGTGGCGGGAGGTAGCGAGCAGTACTTC.

The CDR3 DNA follows: TGTGCCAGCAGCTTAACCGGGTACCAAGAGACCCAGTACTTC. Protein: CASSLTGYQETQYF. The V and J genes are TRBV7-2 and TRBJ2-5; D gene uncertain. CDR3 length: 14 amino acids. Between the trimmed V and J ends, which lost 2 bases and 0 bases, there was a span of 7 bases. CDR1 and CDR2 from the germline V gene are SGHTA and FQGNSA. The entire variable domain, with the rest obtained from reference TRBV7-2 and TRBJ2-5, is as follows: GAGVSQSPSNKVTEKGKDVELRCDPISGHTALYWYRQSLGQGLEFLIYFQGNSAPDKSGLPSDRFSAERTGGSVSTLTIQRTQQEDSAVYLCASSLTGYQETQYFGPGTRLLVL.

This clone has more than one count but fewer than ten. The chain combines TRBV5-1 with TRBJ2-7; maybe TRBD2 (6 bases). In germline, CDR1 is SGHRS, CDR2 YFSETQ. The CDR3 runs 14 residues. V lost 4 bases and J lost 2, with 13 bases in between. CDR3 bases: TGCGCCAGCAGCCTGAGTAGCGGAACCTACGAGCAGTACTTC. Protein: CASSLSSGTYEQYF.

This clone appeared a few times. This chain joins TRBV30 and TRBJ2-7; TRBD2 agrees at 11 bases. The CDR3 spans 13 residues. Per the germline V gene, CDR1 is GTSNPN and CDR2 is SVGIG (reference sequence). The V segment lost 7 bases and the J segment 3 bases; nucleotides outside the gene matches: 5. CDR3 sequence (DNA): TGTGCCTCGACCGGGACTAGCGGCTACGAGCAGTACTTC. Translating gives CASTGTSGYEQYF.

This chain links TRBV7-8 with TRBJ2-4; 9 nucleotides match TRBD2. The V segment lost 5 bases and the J segment 3 bases; nucleotides outside the gene matches: 17. The germline V gene encodes CDR1 SGHVS and CDR2 FQNEAQ. The CDR3 is made up of 19 amino acids. The CDR3 region has the DNA TGTGCCAGCAGCCCCCCGGCTTGGCGGGAGGGCCTGGTCAAAAACATTCAGTACTTC. It encodes CASSPPAWREGLVKNIQYF.

This rearrangement joins TRBV5-1 to TRBJ2-7; 9 bases fit TRBD2. CDR1 and CDR2 (germline): SGHRS, YFSETQ. Trimming cost V 1 base and J 3 bases; bases outside gene matches: 2. This CDR3 contains 14 residues. The CDR3 sequence is CASSLHSGSYEQYF. CDR3 nucleotides: TGCGCCAGCAGCTTGCATAGCGGGAGCTACGAGCAGTACTTC.

V and J are TRBV12-5 and TRBJ2-4; D might be TRBD1 (5 bases). With 0 bases removed from V and 3 bases from J, the gap between germline ends came to 15 bases. The CDR3 is 17 amino acids. The germline gives CDR1 LGHNT, CDR2 FRNRAP. Here the CDR3 reads CASGLVLGQDLKNIQYF. The DNA of the CDR3 is TGTGCTAGTGGTTTGGTACTGGGGCAGGACCTCAAAAACATTCAGTACTTC.

This clone was observed a few times. V usage is TRBV19 and J usage is TRBJ1-1, with unresolved D. CDR1 and CDR2 (germline): LNHDA, SQIVND (reference sequence). This CDR3 is built from 12 residues. V was trimmed by 10 bases and J by 3 bases, leaving 12 bases between them. Here the CDR3 reads CATTDGHTEAFF. In DNA, the CDR3 is TGTGCCACCACAGATGGGCACACTGAAGCTTTCTTT.

The gene calls are TRBV11-3 and TRBJ1-1; the D is unclear. Germline values: CDR1 SGHNT, CDR2 YENEEA. The CDR3 is 14 residues long. Trimming pared 1 base from V and 1 base from J, leaving 7 bases between. CDR3 nucleotides: TGTGCCAGCAGCTTAGCGGCAGGGAACACTGAAGCTTTCTTT. Its protein is CASSLAAGNTEAFF.

This chain joins TRBV29-1 and TRBJ1-1; D ambiguous. CDR3 length: 14 amino acids. V was cut by 1 base and J by 1 base, with 10 bases left in between. Germline-derived CDR1 and CDR2 are SQVTM and ANQGSEA. DNA of the CDR3: TGCAGCGTTGAAGGAGGCCGTGGGAACACTGAAGCTTTCTTT. Translated: CSVEGGRGNTEAFF.

This clone was recorded a few times. V and J are TRBV29-1 and TRBJ2-4; a possible D gene is TRBD1 (5 bases). Per the germline V gene, CDR1 is SQVTM and CDR2 is ANQGSEA. V dropped 5 bases and J dropped 4 bases, with 12 bases sitting between them. The CDR3 runs 13 residues. CDR3 DNA sequence: TGCAGCGTTCAGAGACAGATGAAAAACATTCAGTACTTC. Translated, it gives CSVQRQMKNIQYF.

This clone was picked up a small number of times. The V call is TRBV29-1, the J call TRBJ1-4; 8 nucleotides line up with TRBD1. This CDR3 has 15 residues. Germline CDR1 is SQVTM and CDR2 is ANQGSEA. The ends lost 7 bases at V and 7 bases at J; junction bases unmatched: 14. CDR3 loop: CSAKRGTGDLEKLFF. CDR3 nucleotide sequence: TGCAGCGCAAAACGGGGGACAGGTGACCTTGAAAAACTGTTTTTT.

V gene TRBV2 combines with J gene TRBJ2-5; 7 bases fit TRBD2. The trim removed 6 bases at V and 2 bases at J, leaving 6 bases unmatched. CDR3 length: 14 amino acids. The germline gives CDR1 SNHLY, CDR2 FYNNEI. CDR3: CASSLLAQQETQYF. The CDR3 DNA sequence: TGTGCCAGCAGCTTACTAGCGCAGCAAGAGACCCAGTACTTC.

This clone was seen only a few times. The V and J genes are TRBV27 and TRBJ1-2, with TRBD1 as a possible D gene (5 bases). Germline CDR1 is MNHEY and CDR2 is SMNVEV (reference sequence). With 6 bases removed from V and 5 bases from J, the gap between germline ends came to 10 bases. This CDR3 is built from 12 residues. In DNA, the CDR3 is TGTGCCAGCAGCGCGGGACCTTATGGCTACACCTTC. As protein: CASSAGPYGYTF.

This clone occurred a few times. CDR3 amino acids: CSVVGGLAGGLESYNEQFF. DNA of the CDR3: TGCAGCGTTGTGGGGGGACTAGCGGGAGGGCTGGAATCCTACAATGAGCAGTTCTTC. The rearrangement links TRBV29-1 to TRBJ2-1; 16 nucleotides match TRBD2. This CDR3 is 19 amino acids long. Germline assignment: CDR1 SQVTM and CDR2 ANQGSEA. The ends lost 4 bases at V and 1 base at J; junction bases unmatched: 10.

This clone has a handful of counts. This chain links TRBV2 with TRBJ2-1; TRBD2 matches 14 bases. Germline CDR1 reads SNHLY; CDR2 reads FYNNEI. The CDR3 is made up of 14 amino acids. Trimming cost V 6 bases and J 7 bases; bases outside gene matches: 2. For the CDR3, the DNA is TGTGCCAGCAGGCGGACTAGCGGGAGGAATGAGCAGTTCTTC. It specifies CASRRTSGRNEQFF.